These T cell receptor beta chains were read from a single sample in a study of T cells in Graves' hyperthyroidism and ophthalmopathy. TCRdb independently ran MiXCR on the multiplex PCR reads; one entry per CDR3 protein. The sample shows over 400,000 distinct CDR3 sequences, roughly 15% of them seen only once. Sequencing was carried out using blood. The receptors were sampled from a man between 18 and 29 years old with Graves' ophthalmopathy. Each CDR3 is given with its conserved first and last residue. Fields, in order: V gene, D gene, clone size, J gene, CDR3 protein, CDR3 DNA. A D gene is named only where the DNA matches it firmly. Expanded clones get a size class; other rows say once, few or many, or leave the size out.

V: TRBV3-1; D: -; size: many; J: TRBJ1-6; CDR3: CASSQEAGYNSPLHF; DNA: TGTGCCAGCAGCCAAGAAGCGGGGTATAATTCACCCCTCCACTTT
V: TRBV12-3/TRBV12-4; D: TRBD2; size: many; J: TRBJ2-1; CDR3: CASSSPPYPLAGGSYNEQFF; DNA: TGTGCCAGCAGTTCCCCACCTTATCCTCTAGCGGGGGGCTCCTACAATGAGCAGTTCTTC
V: TRBV7-8; D: -; size: few; J: TRBJ1-5; CDR3: CASSLGQIISNQPQHF; DNA: TGTGCCAGCAGCTTAGGACAGATTATTAGCAATCAGCCCCAGCATTTT
V: TRBV15; D: -; size: many; J: TRBJ1-1; CDR3: CATSRDWGAYVAFF; DNA: TGTGCCACCAGCAGAGATTGGGGCGCGTATGTAGCTTTCTTT
V: TRBV7-3; D: -; size: many; J: TRBJ2-1; CDR3: CASSPGVGNEQFF; DNA: TGTGCCAGCAGCCCGGGGGTTGGCAATGAGCAGTTCTTC
V: TRBV12-3/TRBV12-4; D: TRBD2; size: many; J: TRBJ2-1; CDR3: CASTAQRGGNREQFF; DNA: TGTGCCAGCACCGCCCAGCGGGGGGGCAATCGCGAGCAGTTCTTC
V: TRBV20-1; D: -; size: many; J: TRBJ2-5; CDR3: CSARRGGVQETQYF; DNA: TGCAGTGCCAGGCGAGGGGGGGTCCAAGAGACCCAGTACTTC
V: TRBV24-1; D: -; size: -; J: TRBJ2-3; CDR3: CATSDSLSPSTDTQYF; DNA: TGTGCCACCAGTGATTCCCTTAGTCCGAGCACAGATACGCAGTATTTT
V: TRBV15; D: -; size: many; J: TRBJ2-4; CDR3: CATLRENIQYF; DNA: TGTGCCACCCTTCGGGAAAACATTCAGTACTTC
V: TRBV12-3/TRBV12-4; D: TRBD1; size: many; J: TRBJ1-2; CDR3: CASSPPGTVYGYTF; DNA: TGTGCCAGCAGTCCACCTGGGACAGTTTACGGCTACACCTTC
V: TRBV12-5; D: -; size: many; J: TRBJ1-1; CDR3: CASGYGVPEAFF; DNA: TGTGCTAGTGGTTACGGGGTTCCTGAAGCTTTCTTT
V: TRBV2; D: -; size: many; J: TRBJ2-7; CDR3: CASSRGQPYEQYF; DNA: TGTGCCAGCAGCCGTGGACAGCCCTACGAGCAGTACTTC
V: TRBV7-9; D: TRBD2; size: -; J: TRBJ2-1; CDR3: CASSGPAGAPQGQFF; DNA: TGTGCCAGCAGCGGTCCAGCGGGAGCCCCTCAAGGGCAGTTCTTC
V: TRBV5-6; D: -; size: many; J: TRBJ2-3; CDR3: CASSFRQLDTQYF; DNA: TGTGCCAGCAGCTTCAGACAACTGGATACGCAGTATTTT
V: TRBV28; D: TRBD2; size: -; J: TRBJ2-3; CDR3: CASTTSGRTTDTQYF; DNA: TGTGCCAGCACCACTAGCGGGCGGACGACAGATACGCAGTATTTT
V: TRBV6-2/TRBV6-3; D: TRBD1; size: many; J: TRBJ1-1; CDR3: CASSYLGQGSEAFF; DNA: TGTGCCAGCAGTTACCTAGGACAGGGCTCTGAAGCTTTCTTT
V: TRBV6-1; D: -; size: many; J: TRBJ1-2; CDR3: CASNFIGYTF; DNA: TGTGCCAGCAATTTCATCGGCTACACCTTC
V: TRBV27; D: -; size: many; J: TRBJ1-5; CDR3: CASSTAGRSNQPQHF; DNA: TGTGCCAGCAGCACCGCGGGGCGGAGCAATCAGCCCCAGCATTTT
V: TRBV6-5; D: -; size: many; J: TRBJ2-5; CDR3: CASSYSMGVGQYF; DNA: TGTGCCAGCAGTTACTCGATGGGGGTTGGCCAGTACTTC
V: TRBV11-2; D: -; size: many; J: TRBJ1-4; CDR3: CASRAIQGRTNEKLFF; DNA: TGTGCCAGCAGGGCTATTCAGGGGAGAACTAATGAAAAACTGTTTTTT
V: TRBV20-1; D: -; size: many; J: TRBJ1-4; CDR3: CSATSEGREKLFF; DNA: TGCAGTGCTACCTCGGAGGGGCGGGAAAAACTGTTTTTT
V: TRBV6-6; D: TRBD2; size: many; J: TRBJ2-7; CDR3: CASSYYGGEYEQYF; DNA: TGTGCCAGCAGTTACTACGGGGGGGAGTACGAGCAGTACTTC
V: TRBV5-1; D: -; size: many; J: TRBJ2-3; CDR3: CASSLAFTASTDTQYF; DNA: TGCGCCAGCAGCTTGGCCTTCACGGCTAGCACAGATACGCAGTATTTT
V: TRBV5-6; D: TRBD1; size: -; J: TRBJ1-3; CDR3: CASSLPWTGGLGNTIYF; DNA: TGTGCCAGCAGCTTGCCCTGGACAGGGGGCTTAGGAAACACCATATATTTT
V: TRBV29-1; D: TRBD2; size: few; J: TRBJ2-3; CDR3: CSVARAGGPADTQYF; DNA: TGCAGCGTTGCCCGAGCGGGAGGGCCTGCAGATACGCAGTATTTT
V: TRBV7-3; D: -; size: few; J: TRBJ2-1; CDR3: CASSHGLAYEQFF; DNA: TGTGCCAGCAGCCACGGGCTAGCCTATGAGCAGTTCTTC
V: TRBV2; D: -; size: -; J: TRBJ1-3; CDR3: CASTPTPGTGTIYF; DNA: TGTGCCAGCACTCCGACACCCGGGACGGGCACCATATATTTT
V: TRBV6-1; D: -; size: few; J: TRBJ2-1; CDR3: CASSPRGLYEQFF; DNA: TGTGCCAGCAGTCCGCGCGGACTCTATGAGCAGTTCTTC
V: TRBV7-9; D: -; size: -; J: TRBJ1-5; CDR3: CASRLTPDNPQHSNQPQHF; DNA: TGTGCCAGCAGGCTAACCCCGGACAACCCTCAACATAGCAATCAGCCCCAGCATTTT
V: TRBV7-8; D: -; size: many; J: TRBJ2-7; CDR3: CASSSGPLYEQYF; DNA: TGTGCCAGCAGCTCCGGACCCCTCTACGAGCAGTACTTC
V: TRBV29-1; D: -; size: many; J: TRBJ1-2; CDR3: CSVEDLQGIMTYGYTF; DNA: TGCAGCGTTGAAGACCTGCAGGGTATAATGACCTATGGCTACACCTTC
V: TRBV5-5; D: -; size: many; J: TRBJ2-7; CDR3: CASSLEASWRYEQYF; DNA: TGTGCCAGCAGCTTGGAAGCCTCTTGGCGCTACGAGCAGTACTTC
V: TRBV5-1; D: TRBD2; size: many; J: TRBJ2-1; CDR3: CASSSPGGSLGNEQFF; DNA: TGCGCCAGCAGCTCCCCCGGCGGGAGCTTAGGCAATGAGCAGTTCTTC
V: TRBV7-3; D: TRBD1; size: -; J: TRBJ2-2; CDR3: CASSPLDRDGELFF; DNA: TGTGCCAGCAGCCCCCTAGACAGGGACGGGGAGCTGTTTTTT
V: TRBV20-1; D: TRBD1; size: many; J: TRBJ2-1; CDR3: CSAYRGTYNEQFF; DNA: TGCAGTGCTTACAGGGGGACATACAATGAGCAGTTCTTC
V: TRBV10-2; D: -; size: many; J: TRBJ2-2; CDR3: CASSEYGVDGELFF; DNA: TGCGCCAGCAGTGAGTATGGAGTCGACGGGGAGCTGTTTTTT
V: TRBV13; D: -; size: many; J: TRBJ1-2; CDR3: CASSLDPGFGYTF; DNA: TGTGCCAGCAGCTTAGACCCAGGGTTCGGCTACACCTTC
V: TRBV20-1; D: TRBD2; size: -; J: TRBJ2-1; CDR3: CSARLAGGGDEQFF; DNA: TGCAGTGCTAGACTAGCGGGGGGGGGGGATGAGCAGTTCTTC
V: TRBV10-1; D: TRBD2; size: many; J: TRBJ2-1; CDR3: CASRGLAGEQFF; DNA: TGCGCCAGCAGGGGACTAGCGGGAGAGCAGTTCTTC
V: TRBV4-2; D: -; size: -; J: TRBJ2-4; CDR3: CATGTGQNIQYF; DNA: TGTGCCACCGGGACTGGCCAAAACATTCAGTACTTC
V: TRBV3-1; D: -; size: -; J: TRBJ2-2; CDR3: CASSQAYTNTGELFF; DNA: TGTGCCAGCAGCCAAGCATACACGAACACCGGGGAGCTGTTTTTT
V: TRBV7-8; D: -; size: many; J: TRBJ2-7; CDR3: CASSDRDLFYEQYF; DNA: TGTGCCAGCAGCGACCGGGACCTCTTTTACGAGCAGTACTTC
V: TRBV7-9; D: TRBD2; size: many; J: TRBJ2-3; CDR3: CASSATGTSGRWTDTQYF; DNA: TGTGCCAGCAGCGCAACCGGGACTAGCGGGAGATGGACAGATACGCAGTATTTT
V: TRBV19; D: -; size: few; J: TRBJ2-5; CDR3: CASSTRRGGETQYF; DNA: TGTGCCAGTAGTACCCGCAGGGGAGGGGAGACCCAGTACTTC
V: TRBV20-1; D: TRBD1; size: many; J: TRBJ1-5; CDR3: CSATRGTGNQPQHF; DNA: TGCAGTGCTACCAGGGGGACGGGCAATCAGCCCCAGCATTTT
V: TRBV12-3/TRBV12-4; D: -; size: many; J: TRBJ1-6; CDR3: CASSLQGNSPLHF; DNA: TGTGCCAGCAGTTTACAGGGGAATTCACCCCTCCACTTT
V: TRBV6-1; D: TRBD1; size: many; J: TRBJ1-1; CDR3: CASSEWLGGNTEAFF; DNA: TGTGCCAGCAGTGAATGGTTAGGGGGCAACACTGAAGCTTTCTTT
V: TRBV6-5; D: TRBD2; size: many; J: TRBJ2-2; CDR3: CASSYSLAGNTGELFF; DNA: TGTGCCAGCAGTTACTCGCTAGCGGGCAACACCGGGGAGCTGTTTTTT
V: TRBV30; D: -; size: many; J: TRBJ1-2; CDR3: CAWRVRSTANYGYTF; DNA: TGTGCCTGGAGGGTTAGATCGACAGCTAACTATGGCTACACCTTC
V: TRBV3-1; D: -; size: few; J: TRBJ1-1; CDR3: CASSEATEAFF; DNA: TGTGCCAGCAGTGAGGCCACTGAAGCTTTCTTT